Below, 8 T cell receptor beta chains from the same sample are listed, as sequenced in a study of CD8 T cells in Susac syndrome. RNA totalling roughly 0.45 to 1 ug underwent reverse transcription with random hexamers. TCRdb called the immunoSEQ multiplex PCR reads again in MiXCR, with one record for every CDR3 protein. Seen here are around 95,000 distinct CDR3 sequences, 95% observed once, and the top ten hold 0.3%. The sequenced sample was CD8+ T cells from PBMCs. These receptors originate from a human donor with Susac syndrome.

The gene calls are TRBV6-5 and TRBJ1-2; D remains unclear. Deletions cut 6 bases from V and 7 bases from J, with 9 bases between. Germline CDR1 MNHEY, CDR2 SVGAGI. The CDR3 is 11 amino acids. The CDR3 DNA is TGTGCCAGCAGGCAGGAGTCTGGCTACACCTTC. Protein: CASRQESGYTF.

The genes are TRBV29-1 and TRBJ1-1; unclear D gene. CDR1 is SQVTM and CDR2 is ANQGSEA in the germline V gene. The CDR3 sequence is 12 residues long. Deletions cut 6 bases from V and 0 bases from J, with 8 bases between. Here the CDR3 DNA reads TGCAGCGTCGCTACACTGAACACTGAAGCTTTCTTT. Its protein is CSVATLNTEAFF.

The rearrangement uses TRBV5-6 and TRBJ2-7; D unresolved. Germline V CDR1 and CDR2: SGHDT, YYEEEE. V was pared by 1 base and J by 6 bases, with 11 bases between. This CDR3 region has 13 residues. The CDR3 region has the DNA TGTGCCAGCAGCTTGCGGCAGGTTGCCGAGCAGTACTTC. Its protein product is CASSLRQVAEQYF. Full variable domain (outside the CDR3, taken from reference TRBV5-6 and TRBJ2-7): DAGVTQSPTHLIKTRGQQVTLRCSPKSGHDTVSWYQQALGQGPQFIFQYYEEEERQRGNFPDRFSGHQFPNYSSELNVNALLLGDSALYLCASSLRQVAEQYFGPGTRLTVT.

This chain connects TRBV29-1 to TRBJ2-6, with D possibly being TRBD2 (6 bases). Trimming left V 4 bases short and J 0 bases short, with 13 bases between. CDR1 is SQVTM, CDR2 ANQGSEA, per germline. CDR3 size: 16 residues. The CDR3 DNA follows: TGCAGCGTTGCGGGGGACGCCTACTCTGGGGCCAACGTCCTGACTTTC. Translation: CSVAGDAYSGANVLTF.

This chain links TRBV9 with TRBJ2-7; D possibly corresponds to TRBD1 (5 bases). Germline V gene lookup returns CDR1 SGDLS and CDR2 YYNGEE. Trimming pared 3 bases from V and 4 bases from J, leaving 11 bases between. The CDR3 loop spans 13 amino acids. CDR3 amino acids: CASSGDRAYEQYF. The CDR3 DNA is TGTGCCAGCAGCGGAGACAGAGCTTACGAGCAGTACTTC.

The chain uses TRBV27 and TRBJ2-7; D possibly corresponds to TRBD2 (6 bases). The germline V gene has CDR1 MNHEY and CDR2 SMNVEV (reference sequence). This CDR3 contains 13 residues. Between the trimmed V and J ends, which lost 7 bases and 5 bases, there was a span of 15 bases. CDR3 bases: TGTGCCAGCATCCACCCGGAGGGGAACGAGCAGTACTTC. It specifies CASIHPEGNEQYF.

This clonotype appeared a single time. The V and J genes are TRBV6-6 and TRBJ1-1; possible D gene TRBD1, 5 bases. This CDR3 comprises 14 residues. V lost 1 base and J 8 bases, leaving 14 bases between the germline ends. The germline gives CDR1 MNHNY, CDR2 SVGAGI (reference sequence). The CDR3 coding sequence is TGTGCCAGCAGTTACTGGGATGGACAAGAAGAAGCTTTCTTT. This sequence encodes CASSYWDGQEEAFF.

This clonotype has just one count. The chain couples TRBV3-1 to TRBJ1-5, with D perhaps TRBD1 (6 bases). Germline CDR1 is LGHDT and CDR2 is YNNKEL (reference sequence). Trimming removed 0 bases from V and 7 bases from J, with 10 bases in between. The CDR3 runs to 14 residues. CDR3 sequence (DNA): TGTGCCAGCAGCCAAGATCGGGGGGCCCAGCCCCAGCATTTT. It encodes CASSQDRGAQPQHF.